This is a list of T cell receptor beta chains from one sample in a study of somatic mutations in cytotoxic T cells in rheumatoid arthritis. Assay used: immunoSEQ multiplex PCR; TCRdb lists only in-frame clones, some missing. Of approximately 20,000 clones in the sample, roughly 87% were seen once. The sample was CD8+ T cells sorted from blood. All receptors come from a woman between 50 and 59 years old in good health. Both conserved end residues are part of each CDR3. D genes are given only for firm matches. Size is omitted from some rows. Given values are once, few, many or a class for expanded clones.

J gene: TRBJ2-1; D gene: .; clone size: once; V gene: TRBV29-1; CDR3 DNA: TGCAGCGTCGACACGGGACTTGTCCACAATGAGCAGTTCTTC; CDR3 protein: CSVDTGLVHNEQFF
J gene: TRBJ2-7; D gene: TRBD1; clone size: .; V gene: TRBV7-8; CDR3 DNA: TGTGCCAGCAGCACGGGACAGGGGGAATTATTGTACGAGCAGTACTTC; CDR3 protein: CASSTGQGELLYEQYF
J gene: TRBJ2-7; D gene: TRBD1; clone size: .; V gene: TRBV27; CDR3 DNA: TGTGCCAGCAGTGCCCGGACAGGGGGCTCCTACGAGCAGTACTTC; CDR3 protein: CASSARTGGSYEQYF
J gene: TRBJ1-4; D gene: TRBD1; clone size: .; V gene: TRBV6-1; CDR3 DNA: TGTGCCAGCAGTGAATTTGGGACAGGGAAAATGAATGAAAAACTGTTTTTT; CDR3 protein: CASSEFGTGKMNEKLFF
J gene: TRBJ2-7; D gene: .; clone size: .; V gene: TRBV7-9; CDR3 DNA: TGTGCCAGCAGCTTAGCGGGGGTCGGCTCCTACGAGCAGTACTTC; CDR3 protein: CASSLAGVGSYEQYF
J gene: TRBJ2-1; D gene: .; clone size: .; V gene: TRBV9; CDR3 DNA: TGTGCCAGCAGCGTAGGGGATGGTGAGCAGTTCTTC; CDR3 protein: CASSVGDGEQFF
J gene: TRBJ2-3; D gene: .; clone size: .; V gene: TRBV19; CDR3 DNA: TGTGCCAGTAGCCCTTCCACAGATACGCAGTATTTT; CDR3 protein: CASSPSTDTQYF
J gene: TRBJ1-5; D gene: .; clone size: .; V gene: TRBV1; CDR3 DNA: TGCACCAGCAGCCCATCCGGGACGTATAGCAATCAGCCCCAGCATTTT; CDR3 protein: CTSSPSGTYSNQPQHF
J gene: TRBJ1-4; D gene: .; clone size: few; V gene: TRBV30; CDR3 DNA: TGTGCCTGGGGACCCAGGCGAACTAATGAAAAACTGTTTTTT; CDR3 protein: CAWGPRRTNEKLFF
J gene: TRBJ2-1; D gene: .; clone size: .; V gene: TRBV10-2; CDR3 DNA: TGCGCCAGCAGTGAGTCGGCAGGGGCCTACAATGAGCAGTTCTTC; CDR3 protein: CASSESAGAYNEQFF
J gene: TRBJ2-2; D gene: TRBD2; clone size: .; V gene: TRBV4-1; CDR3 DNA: TGCGCCAGCAGCCAAGATTGGGGGAGGGCCAGGACCGGGGAGCTGTTTTTT; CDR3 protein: CASSQDWGRARTGELFF
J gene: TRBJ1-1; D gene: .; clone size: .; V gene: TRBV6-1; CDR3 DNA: TGTGCCAGCAGTGTAGAATTGGCGAACACTGAAGCTTTCTTT; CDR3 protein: CASSVELANTEAFF
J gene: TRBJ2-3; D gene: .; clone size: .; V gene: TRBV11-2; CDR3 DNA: TGTGCCAGCAGCTTTGTCGGGGGAAAGGTGCCGCAGTATTTT; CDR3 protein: CASSFVGGKVPQYF
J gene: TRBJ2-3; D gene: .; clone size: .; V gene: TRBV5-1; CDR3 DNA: TGCGCCAGCAGCTTGGCCGAGCCCAGGGGCACAGATACGCAGTATTTT; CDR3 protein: CASSLAEPRGTDTQYF
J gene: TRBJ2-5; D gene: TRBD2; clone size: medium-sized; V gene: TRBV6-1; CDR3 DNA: TGTGCCAGCAGTGTGAGCGGGGGGACCCAAGAGACCCAGTACTTC; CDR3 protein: CASSVSGGTQETQYF
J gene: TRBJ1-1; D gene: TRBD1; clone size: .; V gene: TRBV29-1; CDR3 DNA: TGCAGCGTTGTGGGGGGGGTCGACAGGGGGCACACTGAAGCTTTCTTT; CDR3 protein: CSVVGGVDRGHTEAFF
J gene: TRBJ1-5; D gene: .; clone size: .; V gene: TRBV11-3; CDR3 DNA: TGTGCCAGCAGCCCCGGGGATAGCAATCAGCCCCAGCATTTT; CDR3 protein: CASSPGDSNQPQHF
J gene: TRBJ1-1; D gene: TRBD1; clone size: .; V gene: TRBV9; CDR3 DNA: TGTGCCAGCAGCGTAGCCCTGGACAGGGGGCGACTGAACACTGAAGCTTTCTTT; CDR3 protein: CASSVALDRGRLNTEAFF
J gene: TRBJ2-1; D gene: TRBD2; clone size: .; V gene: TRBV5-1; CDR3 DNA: TGCGCCAGCAGCTTGGCAAGCGGGGGGGCGAATGAGCAGTTCTTC; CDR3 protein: CASSLASGGANEQFF
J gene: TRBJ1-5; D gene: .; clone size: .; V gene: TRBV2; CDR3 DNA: TGTGCCAGGGGGACGGATAGCAATCAGCCCCAGCATTTT; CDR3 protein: CARGTDSNQPQHF
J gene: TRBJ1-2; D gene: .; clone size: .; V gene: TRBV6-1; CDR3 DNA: TGTGCCAGCAGTGAAGACCCATCTTTAGAGGGTTGGTCGGGCTACACCTTC; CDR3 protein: CASSEDPSLEGWSGYTF
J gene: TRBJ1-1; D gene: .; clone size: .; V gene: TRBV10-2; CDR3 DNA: TGCGCCAGCAGTGAGGGGGAGACTGAAGCTTTCTTT; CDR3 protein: CASSEGETEAFF
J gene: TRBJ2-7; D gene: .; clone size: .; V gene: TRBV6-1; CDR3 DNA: TGTGCCAGCAGTGGAGATGAAAGGTTTGGGCCGGGCGAGCAGTACTTC; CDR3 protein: CASSGDERFGPGEQYF
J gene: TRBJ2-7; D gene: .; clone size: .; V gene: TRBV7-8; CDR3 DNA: TGTGCCAGCAGCTTAGCGCAAAAGGCCTACGAGCAGTACTTC; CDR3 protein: CASSLAQKAYEQYF
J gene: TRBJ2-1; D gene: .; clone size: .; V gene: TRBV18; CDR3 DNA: TGTGCCAGCTCTGCGCGGACAGTAAGTCAGTTCTTC; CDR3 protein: CASSARTVSQFF
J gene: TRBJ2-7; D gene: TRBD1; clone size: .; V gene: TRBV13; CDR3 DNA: TGTGCCAGCAGACGCACGGACAGGAGAGAAAAGCAGTACTTC; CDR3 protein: CASRRTDRREKQYF
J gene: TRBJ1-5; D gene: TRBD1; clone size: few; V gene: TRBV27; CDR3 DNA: TGTGCCAGCAGTTTCCACCGGACAGGCCAGGCCAATCAGCCCCAGCATTTT; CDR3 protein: CASSFHRTGQANQPQHF
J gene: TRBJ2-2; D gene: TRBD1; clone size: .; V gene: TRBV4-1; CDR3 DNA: TGCGCCAGCAGCCAATACACGGGACAGGGTACGGCGAACACCGGGGAGCTGTTTTTT; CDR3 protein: CASSQYTGQGTANTGELFF
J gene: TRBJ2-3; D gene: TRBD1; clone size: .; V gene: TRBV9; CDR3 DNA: TGTGCCAGCAGCCCGACGACAGGGGCAGATACGCAGTATTTT; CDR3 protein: CASSPTTGADTQYF
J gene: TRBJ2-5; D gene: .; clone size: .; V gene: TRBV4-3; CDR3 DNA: TGCGCCAGCAGCCAAGGCGGGAAGGAGACCCAGTACTTC; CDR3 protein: CASSQGGKETQYF
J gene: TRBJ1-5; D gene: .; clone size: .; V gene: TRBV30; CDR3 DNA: TGTGCCTGGAGTGTGGGGGGGGCTGAGGGTTGTCAGCCCCAGCATTTT; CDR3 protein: CAWSVGGAEGCQPQHF
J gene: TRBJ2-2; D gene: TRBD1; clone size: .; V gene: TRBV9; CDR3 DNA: TGTGCCAGCAGCCCCCAACCCGGGACAGAGAACACCGGGGAGCTGTTTTTT; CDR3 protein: CASSPQPGTENTGELFF